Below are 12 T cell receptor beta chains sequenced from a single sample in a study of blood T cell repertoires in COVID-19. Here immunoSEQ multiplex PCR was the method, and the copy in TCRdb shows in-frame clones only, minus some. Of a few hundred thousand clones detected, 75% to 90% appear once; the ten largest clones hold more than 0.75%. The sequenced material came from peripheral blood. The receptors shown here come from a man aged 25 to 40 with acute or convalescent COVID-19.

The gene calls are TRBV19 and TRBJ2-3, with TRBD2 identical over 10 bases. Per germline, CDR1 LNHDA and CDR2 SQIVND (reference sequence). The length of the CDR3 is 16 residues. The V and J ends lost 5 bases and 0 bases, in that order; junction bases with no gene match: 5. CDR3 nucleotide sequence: TGTGCCAGTAGTGAAACGGGACTAGCGAGCACAGATACGCAGTATTTT. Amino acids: CASSETGLASTDTQYF. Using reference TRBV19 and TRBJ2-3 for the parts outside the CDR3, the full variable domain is DGGITQSPKYLFRKEGQNVTLSCEQNLNHDAMYWYRQDPGQGLRLIYYSQIVNDFQKGDIAEGYSVSREKKESFPLTVTSAQKNPTAFYLCASSETGLASTDTQYFGPGTRLTVL.

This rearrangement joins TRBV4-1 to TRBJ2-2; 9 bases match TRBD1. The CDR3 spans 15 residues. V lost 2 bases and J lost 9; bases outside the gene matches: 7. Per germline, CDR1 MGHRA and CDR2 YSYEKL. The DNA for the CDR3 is TGCGCCAGCAGCCAATGGACAGGGGAAGAAAGGGAGCTGTTTTTT. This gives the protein CASSQWTGEERELFF.

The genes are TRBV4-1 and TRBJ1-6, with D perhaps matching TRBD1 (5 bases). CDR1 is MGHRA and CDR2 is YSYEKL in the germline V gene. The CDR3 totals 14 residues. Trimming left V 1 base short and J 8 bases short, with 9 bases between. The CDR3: CASSQAQGYSPLHF. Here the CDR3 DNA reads TGCGCCAGCAGCCAAGCCCAGGGTTATTCACCCCTCCACTTT.

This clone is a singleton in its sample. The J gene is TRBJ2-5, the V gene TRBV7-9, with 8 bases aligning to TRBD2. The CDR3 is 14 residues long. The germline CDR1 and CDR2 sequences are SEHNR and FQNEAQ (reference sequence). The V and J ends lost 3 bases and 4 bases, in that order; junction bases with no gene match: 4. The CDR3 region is CASSFPAGAETQYF. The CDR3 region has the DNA TGTGCCAGCAGCTTCCCAGCGGGGGCAGAGACCCAGTACTTC.

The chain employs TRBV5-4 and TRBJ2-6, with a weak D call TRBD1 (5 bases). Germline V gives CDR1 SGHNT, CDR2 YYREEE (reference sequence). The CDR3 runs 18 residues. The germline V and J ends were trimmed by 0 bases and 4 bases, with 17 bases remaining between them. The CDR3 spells CASSLGLHRPRGANVLTF. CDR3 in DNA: TGTGCCAGCAGCTTGGGTTTGCACAGGCCGCGGGGGGCCAACGTCCTGACTTTC.

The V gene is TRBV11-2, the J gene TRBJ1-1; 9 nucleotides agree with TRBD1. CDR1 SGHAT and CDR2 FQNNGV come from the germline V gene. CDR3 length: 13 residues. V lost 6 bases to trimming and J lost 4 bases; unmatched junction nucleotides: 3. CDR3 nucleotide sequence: TGTGCCAGCAGACAGGGGGCGAGCACTGAAGCTTTCTTT. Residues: CASRQGASTEAFF.

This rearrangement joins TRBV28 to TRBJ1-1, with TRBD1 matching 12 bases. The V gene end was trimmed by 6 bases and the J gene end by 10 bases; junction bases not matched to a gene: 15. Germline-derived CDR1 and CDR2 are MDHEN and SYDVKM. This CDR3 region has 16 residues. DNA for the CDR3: TGTGCCAGCAGCCCGTGGGGACAGGGGGCGGCCTCCGGAGCTTTCTTT. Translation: CASSPWGQGAASGAFF.

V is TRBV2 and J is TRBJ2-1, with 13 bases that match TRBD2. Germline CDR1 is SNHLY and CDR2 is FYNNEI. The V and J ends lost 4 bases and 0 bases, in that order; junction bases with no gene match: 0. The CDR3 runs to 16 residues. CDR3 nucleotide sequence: TGTGCCAGCAGTGGGACTAGCGGGGGCTCCTACAATGAGCAGTTCTTC. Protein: CASSGTSGGSYNEQFF. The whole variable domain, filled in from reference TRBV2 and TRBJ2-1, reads EPEVTQTPSHQVTQMGQEVILRCVPISNHLYFYWYRQILGQKVEFLVSFYNNEISEKSEIFDDQFSVERPDGSNFTLKIRSTKLEDSAMYFCASSGTSGGSYNEQFFGPGTRLTVL.

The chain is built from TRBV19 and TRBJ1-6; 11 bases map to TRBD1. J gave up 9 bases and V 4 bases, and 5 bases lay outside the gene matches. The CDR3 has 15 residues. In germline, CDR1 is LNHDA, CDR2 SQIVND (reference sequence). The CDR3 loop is CASSSRDRGISPLHF. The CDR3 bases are TGTGCCAGTAGTAGCCGGGACAGGGGGATTTCACCCCTCCACTTT.

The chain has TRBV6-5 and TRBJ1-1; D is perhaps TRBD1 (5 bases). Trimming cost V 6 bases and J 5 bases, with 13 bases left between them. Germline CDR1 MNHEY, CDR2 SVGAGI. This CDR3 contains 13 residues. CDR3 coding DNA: TGTGCCAGCAGCAGACTGGGGGGTACTGAAGCTTTCTTT. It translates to CASSRLGGTEAFF.

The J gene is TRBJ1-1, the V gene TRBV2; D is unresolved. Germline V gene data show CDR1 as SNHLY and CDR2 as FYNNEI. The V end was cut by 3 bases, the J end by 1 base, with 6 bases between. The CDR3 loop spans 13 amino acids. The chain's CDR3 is CASSESGNTEAFF. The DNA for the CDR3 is TGTGCCAGCAGTGAGTCAGGGAACACTGAAGCTTTCTTT. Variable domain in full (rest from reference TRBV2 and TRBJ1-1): EPEVTQTPSHQVTQMGQEVILRCVPISNHLYFYWYRQILGQKVEFLVSFYNNEISEKSEIFDDQFSVERPDGSNFTLKIRSTKLEDSAMYFCASSESGNTEAFFGQGTRLTVV.

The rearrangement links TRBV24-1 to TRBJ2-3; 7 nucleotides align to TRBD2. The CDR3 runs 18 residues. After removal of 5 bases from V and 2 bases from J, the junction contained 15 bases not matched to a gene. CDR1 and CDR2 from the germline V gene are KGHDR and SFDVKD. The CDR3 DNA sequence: TGTGCCACCAGTGGGAGGGAGGGGACGCCCCTGGTCACAGATACGCAGTATTTT. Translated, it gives CATSGREGTPLVTDTQYF.